This T cell receptor beta chain appears in the sequencing data of a study of blood T cell repertoires in COVID-19 (dated by TCRdb to 2020 to 2021). A note on the overall study: Samples covering the acute and convalescent phases of COVID-19 were provided by collaborators in the United States, Italy and Spain. The material from the prospective study consisted of cDNA or gDNA derived from T cells, B-cell-depleted T cells, or PBMCs. Subjects who had been exposed to COVID-19, were actively infected with it, or had recovered from it provided the deeply sampled blood TCRbeta repertoires that made up the dataset. A freely available public database, intended as a resource for researchers studying the immune response to SARS-CoV-2, is where the repertoires were released. The samples were drawn from two sources: the first 160 participants of the ongoing ImmuneRACE study, and 1,000 to 1,500 subjects contributed by 6 global collaborators. Nearly every sample came with metadata listing a de-identified subject ID, COVID-19 status, age in years and sex. Where HLA class I and class II types were available, the types were taken from metadata supplied by the sample provider, not from assay-based typing.

Each collaborating institution followed its own protocols to collect whole blood in K2EDTA tubes. For TCRbeta analysis, collaborators shipped samples as frozen whole blood, isolated PBMCs, or DNA extracted from either of those sample types. TCRbeta CDR3 regions were amplified from genomic DNA using the immunoSEQ Assay, a bias-controlled multiplex PCR. On the study's bioinformatics: Nucleated cell counts per sample were estimated from amplification of reference gene primers within the assay. Sequence reads were collapsed and filtered to measure the absolute abundance of every unique TCRbeta CDR3 rearrangement. For each sample, productive Simpson clonality was calculated as the square root of Simpson's diversity index over productive rearrangements. The source is immuneACCESS, and TCRdb retained only in-frame sequences with V and J called. Part of the clones is not carried over; for the studies checked, unresolved V genes explain less than half of this, and the remainder is unexplained. V, J and clone size are taken as reported in that table, and D and trimming were inferred from the DNA itself. The sample table contains about 160,000 clones; only one count was recorded for more than 80% of them. The ten largest account for 2.2% of the sample.

The research as a whole found: The amount of clinical and demographic metadata varied by source and participant and was provided uncurated.

The CDR3 covers 14 residues, taking in both the cysteine and the phenylalanine. Only the CDR3 DNA stays, 42 bases, in frame from base 1. CDR1 and CDR2 are read off the germline V gene as SGHRS and YFSETQ. V and J are truncated by 0 bases and 4 bases respectively, leaving an intervening sequence of 10 bases. The table lists this clone with a count of one. Its antigen is unknown. No per-base quality is available; no much larger clone lies one base away. The chain employs TRBV5-1 and TRBJ2-5; TRBD2 might be the D gene, on 5 matching bases. The sequenced sample consisted of peripheral blood. The TCR comes from a man aged 70-80 years with acute or convalescent COVID-19. The nucleotides read TGCGCCAGCAGCTTGGGGGGAGACATAGAGACCCAGTACTTC. Its coded protein is CASSLGGDIETQYF.